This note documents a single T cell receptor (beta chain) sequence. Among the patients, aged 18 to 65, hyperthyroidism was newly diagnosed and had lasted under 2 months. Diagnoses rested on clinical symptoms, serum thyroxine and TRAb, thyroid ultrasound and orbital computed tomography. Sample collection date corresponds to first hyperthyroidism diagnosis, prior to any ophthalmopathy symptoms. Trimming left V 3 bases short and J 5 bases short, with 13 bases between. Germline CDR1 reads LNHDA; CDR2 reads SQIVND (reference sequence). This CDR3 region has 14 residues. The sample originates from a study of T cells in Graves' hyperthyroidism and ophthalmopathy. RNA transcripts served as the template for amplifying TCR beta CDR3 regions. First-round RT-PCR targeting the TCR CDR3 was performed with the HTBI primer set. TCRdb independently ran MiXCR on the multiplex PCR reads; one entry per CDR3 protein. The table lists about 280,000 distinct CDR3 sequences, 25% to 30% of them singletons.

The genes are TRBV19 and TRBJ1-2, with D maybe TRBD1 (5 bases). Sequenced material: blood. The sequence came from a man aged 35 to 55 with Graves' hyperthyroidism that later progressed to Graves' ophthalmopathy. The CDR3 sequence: CASSIGGRAYGYTF. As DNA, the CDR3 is TGTGCCAGTAGTATCGGTGGCAGGGCTTATGGCTACACCTTC.